These 4 T cell receptor beta chains came from one sample sequenced in a study of blood T cells in healthy people across ages. Sample-barcoded 5' priming and a J-beta primer mix drove a second PCR of roughly 6 to 12 cycles. MiXCR was run by TCRdb on the 5' RACE reads, yielding one entry per CDR3 protein. The sample lists 540,000 or so distinct CDR3 sequences, under 55% occurring once. Specimen: blood. Receptors originate from a man aged 80 or over in good health.

This chain joins TRBV7-6 and TRBJ2-7; 9 bases fit TRBD1. J was trimmed by 3 bases and V by 5 bases; bases with no gene match: 5. CDR3 length equals 14 residues. The germline V gene encodes CDR1 SGHVS and CDR2 FNYEAQ. The CDR3, as DNA: TGTGCCAGCAGCGAGACAGGGGGAATCTACGAGCAGTACTTC. This sequence encodes CASSETGGIYEQYF. Supplemented by reference TRBV7-6 and TRBJ2-7, the full variable domain reads GAGVSQSPRYKVTKRGQDVALRCDPISGHVSLYWYRQALGQGPEFLTYFNYEAQQDKSGLPNDRFSAERPEGSISTLTIQRTEQRDSAMYRCASSETGGIYEQYFGPGTRLTVT.

V is TRBV29-1 and J is TRBJ2-7, with 9 bases lining up with TRBD1. This CDR3 has 16 residues. The V gene's germline CDR1 is SQVTM and CDR2 ANQGSEA. V dropped 0 bases and J dropped 1; count of bases not matched to a gene: 7. DNA for the CDR3: TGCAGCGTTGAAGATCTCCCCGGACAGGGGTCCTACGAGCAGTACTTC. It specifies CSVEDLPGQGSYEQYF.

This clonotype appeared a few times. The chain uses TRBV4-3 and TRBJ2-2; no clear D. The germline V gene encodes CDR1 LGHNA and CDR2 YSLEER. The CDR3 extends over 15 amino acids. Trimming removed 4 bases at V and 1 base at J, with 10 bases between. DNA for the CDR3: TGCGCCAGCAGCCCCTCCATGTTGAACACCGGGGAGCTGTTTTTT. Amino acids: CASSPSMLNTGELFF.

This clonotype was detected only a few times. The genes are TRBV7-2 and TRBJ1-6; no reliable D call. Germline CDR1 and CDR2: SGHTA and FQGNSA. V was shortened by 1 base and J by 7 bases, with 8 bases between the two germline ends. There are 14 residues in the CDR3. The CDR3 sequence is CASSLGAGNSPLHF. The CDR3 DNA reads TGTGCCAGCAGCTTAGGGGCCGGGAATTCACCCCTCCACTTT.